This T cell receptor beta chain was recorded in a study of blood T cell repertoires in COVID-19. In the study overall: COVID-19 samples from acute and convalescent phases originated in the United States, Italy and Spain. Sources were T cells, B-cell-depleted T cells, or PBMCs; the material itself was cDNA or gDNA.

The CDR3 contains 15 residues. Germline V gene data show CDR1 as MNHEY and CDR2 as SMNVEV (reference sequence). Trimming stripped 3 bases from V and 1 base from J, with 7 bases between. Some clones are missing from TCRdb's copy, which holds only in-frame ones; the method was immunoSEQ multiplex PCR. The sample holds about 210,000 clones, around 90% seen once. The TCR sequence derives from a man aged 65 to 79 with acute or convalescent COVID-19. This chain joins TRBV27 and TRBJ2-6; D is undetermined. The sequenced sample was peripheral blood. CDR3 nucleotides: TGTGCCAGCAGTTTTCTCGGGTCTGGGGCCAACGTCCTGACTTTC. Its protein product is CASSFLGSGANVLTF.